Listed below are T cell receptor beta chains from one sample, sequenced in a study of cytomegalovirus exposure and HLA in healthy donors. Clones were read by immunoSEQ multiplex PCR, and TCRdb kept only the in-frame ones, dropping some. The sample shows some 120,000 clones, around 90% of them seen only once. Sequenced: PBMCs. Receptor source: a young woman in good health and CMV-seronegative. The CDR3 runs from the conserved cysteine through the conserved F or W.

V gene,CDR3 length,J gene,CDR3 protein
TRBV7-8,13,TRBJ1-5,CASSSRDSGHLYF
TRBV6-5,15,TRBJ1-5,CASTEWGPGNQPQHF
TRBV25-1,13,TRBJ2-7,CASSEFYSYEQYF
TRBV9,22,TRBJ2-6,CASSVTGTGDFKSNSGANVLTF
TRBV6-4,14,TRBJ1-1,CASTIGPGSTEAFF
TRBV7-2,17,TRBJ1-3,CASSSQAGLRKGNTIYF
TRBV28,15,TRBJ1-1,CASSLLDRGFPEAFF
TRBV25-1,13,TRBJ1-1,CASSERQNTEAFF
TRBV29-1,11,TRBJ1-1,CSHSVGGEAFF
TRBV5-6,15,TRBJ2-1,CASSFGTSSYNEQFF
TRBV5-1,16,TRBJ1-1,CASSLVAGDLGTEAFF
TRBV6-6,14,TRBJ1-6,CASSLTGENSPLHF
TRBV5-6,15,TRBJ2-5,CASSLGTGPRRPQYF
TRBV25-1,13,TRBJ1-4,CASSEYGGERLFF
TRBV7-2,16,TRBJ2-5,CASSHTTSGGTETQYF
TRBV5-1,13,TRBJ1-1,CASSLAAGSEAFF
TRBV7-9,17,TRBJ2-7,CASSLDQSGGHSYEQYF
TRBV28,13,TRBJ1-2,CASSFQGFAGYTF
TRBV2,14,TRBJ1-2,CASSPTGFDYGYTF
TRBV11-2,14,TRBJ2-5,CASSPLEGRETQYF
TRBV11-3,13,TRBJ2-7,CASSLERTDEQYF
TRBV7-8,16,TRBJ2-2,CASSLASTGAGGELFF
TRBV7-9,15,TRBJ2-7,CASSLARDRLAEQYF
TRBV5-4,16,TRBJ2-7,CASSPRTSGIFYEQYF
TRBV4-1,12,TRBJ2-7,CASSAPSYEQYF
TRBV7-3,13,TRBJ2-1,CASSLMTRDEQFF
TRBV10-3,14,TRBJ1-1,CAISDQGPYTEAFF
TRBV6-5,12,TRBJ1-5,CASRTGGGPQHF
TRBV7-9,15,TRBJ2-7,CASSPPTGGSYEQYF
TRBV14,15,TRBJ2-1,CASSLGLAGVNEQFF
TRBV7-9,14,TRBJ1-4,CASSFDSPNEKLFF
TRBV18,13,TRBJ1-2,CASSPDGNYGYTF
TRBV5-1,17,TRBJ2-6,CASSPRVAYSGANVLTF
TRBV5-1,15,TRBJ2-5,CASSLGGLAEETQYF
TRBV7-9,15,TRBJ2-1,CASSFSGGAHNEQFF
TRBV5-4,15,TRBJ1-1,CASSLPDRGNTEAFF
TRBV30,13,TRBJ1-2,CAWTADSDYGYTF
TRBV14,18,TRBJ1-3,CASSQERPRGNSGNTIYF
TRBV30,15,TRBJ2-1,CAWLAGGPIFNEQFF
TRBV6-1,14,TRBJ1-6,CASKRDSSDSPLHF
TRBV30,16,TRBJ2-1,CAWSGRTDKVRNEQFF
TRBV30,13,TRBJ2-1,CAWSVGLGKEQFF
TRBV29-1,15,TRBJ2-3,CSVVGGSGRRNTQYF
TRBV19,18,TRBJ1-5,CASSPSGQGGTSNQPQHF
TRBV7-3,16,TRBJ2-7,CASSLKGGPAGYEQYF
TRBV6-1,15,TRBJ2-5,CASRVLAVIRETQYF
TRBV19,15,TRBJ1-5,CASTTLGGYPQPQHF
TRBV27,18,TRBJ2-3,CASSPKNPLAVRTDTQYF
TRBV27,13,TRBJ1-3,CASRGTVGNTIYF
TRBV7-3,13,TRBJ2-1,CASSITSRNEQFF
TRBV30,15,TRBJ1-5,CAWSARGSNQLAQHF
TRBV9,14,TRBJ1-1,CASSVGQKNTEAFF
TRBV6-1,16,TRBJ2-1,CASSVLLAGINNEQFF
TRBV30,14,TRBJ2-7,CAWRAKGARNEQYF
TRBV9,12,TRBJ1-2,CASSGWGEGYTF
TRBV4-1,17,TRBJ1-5,CASSQVLVFGGNQPQHF
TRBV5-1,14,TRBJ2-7,CASRDTGIPYEQYF
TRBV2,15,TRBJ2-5,CASSEAWEGQETQYF
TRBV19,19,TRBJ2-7,CASSRRAKRQGEHSYEQYF